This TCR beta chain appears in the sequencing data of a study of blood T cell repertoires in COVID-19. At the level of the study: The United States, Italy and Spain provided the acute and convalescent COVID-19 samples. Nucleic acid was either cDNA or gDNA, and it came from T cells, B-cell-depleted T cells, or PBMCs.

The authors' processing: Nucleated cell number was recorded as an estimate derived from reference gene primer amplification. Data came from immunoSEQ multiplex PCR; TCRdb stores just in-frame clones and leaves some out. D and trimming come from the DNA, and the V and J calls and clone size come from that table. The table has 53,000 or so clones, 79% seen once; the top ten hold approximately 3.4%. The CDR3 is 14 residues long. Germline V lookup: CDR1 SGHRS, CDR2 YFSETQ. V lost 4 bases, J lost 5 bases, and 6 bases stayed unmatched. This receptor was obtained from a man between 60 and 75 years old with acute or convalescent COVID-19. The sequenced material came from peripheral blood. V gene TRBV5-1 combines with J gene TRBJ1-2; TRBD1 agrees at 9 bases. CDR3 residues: CASSPDRGGYGYTF. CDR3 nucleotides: TGCGCCAGCAGCCCGGACAGGGGAGGATATGGCTACACCTTC.